This T cell receptor (beta chain) is drawn from a study of T-cell reconstitution after alpha-beta-depleted transplantation in children (dated by TCRdb to the mid-2010s). Study-level background: T-cell immune reconstitution after TCRalphabeta/CD19-depleted allogeneic hematopoietic cell transplantation in children was quantitatively tracked in the study by means of TCR repertoire profiling. Summary of the overall study and its limitations: The frequencies of hyperexpanded clones fell over the following months, and after one year, T-cell counts and TCRbeta diversity were mostly attributed to newly produced T cells. In some patients, the high TCRbeta diversity seen at day 60 was put down to recipient T cells and intrathymic progenitors that had survived conditioning. The apparently early alphabetaT-cell count recovery about two months after transplant was reportedly dependent on only several hundred rapidly expanded clones derived from non-depleted graft cells.

Including cysteine and phenylalanine, the CDR3 has 12 amino acids. The kept DNA is CDR3 alone, 36 bases in frame from the first base. Trimming at the junction amounts to 4 bases on V and 8 bases on J, and the germline ends lie 12 bases apart. CDR1 and CDR2, per the germline V gene, are SGHRS and YFSETQ. Per the publication, the treatment or condition label means: allogeneic hematopoietic cell transplantation with graft depleted of TCRalphabeta T cells and CD19 B cells. Transplant recipients were children who received TCRalphabeta/CD19-depleted allogeneic hematopoietic cell grafts. Library creation used PCR. For sequencing, an Illumina HiSeq 2500 was employed. TCR libraries were prepared with molecular barcoding, using unique molecular identifiers to normalize TCRbeta repertoire quantification. The public reads were run again by TCRdb, first through fastp at Q25 and then through MiXCR, and only productive beta chains were kept. Entries are consolidated by CDR3 protein sequence, retaining the most common genes and DNA. The sample table records around 960,000 distinct CDR3 sequences; roughly 29% of these occur just once. The top ten clones comprise 28% of the sample.

This clonotype occurred a few times. There is no known antigen for this receptor. Base qualities are missing; no much larger clone stands one base away. The clonotype was recovered from a boy under three years old who had a stem cell transplant for SCID, so the T cells may come from the graft donor. Here the chain combines TRBV5-1 and TRBJ1-2; perhaps TRBD1 is the D gene, with 5 bases matching. This specimen consisted of PBMCs, mostly from graft donor cells, obtained 360 days after TCRalphabeta/CD19-depleted stem cell transplant. This receptor has the CDR3 CASSGGTYGYTF. The sequenced DNA is TGCGCCAGCAGCGGGGGGACCTACGGCTACACCTTC.